This passage covers 32 T cell receptor beta chains from one sample sequenced in a study of memory CD4+ T cells and cytomegalovirus serostatus (dated 2019 in TCRdb). Single viable CD3+CD4+CD8-CD45RO+ cells were sorted as memory CD4+ T cells on a FACSAria II. Library preparation was by the immunoSEQ multiplex PCR assay. TCRdb provides this immuneACCESS table in a form limited to in-frame rearrangements. Some clones are lacking; in checked studies, under half of them reflect an unresolved V gene, and why the rest are absent is not known. The sample table contains about 82,000 clones; only one count was recorded for roughly 80% of them. The biggest ten clones account for less than 0.9% of the sample. The sequenced sample was memory CD4+ T cells from blood. The origin of the receptors is an adult in good health and CMV-seronegative.

The rearrangement joins TRBV5-4 to TRBJ2-5, with TRBD1 matching over 7 bases. This CDR3 comprises 13 residues. CDR1 is SGHNT and CDR2 is YYREEE in the germline V gene (reference sequence). The J segment lost 5 bases and the V segment lost 5 bases, leaving 6 bases of the junction unmatched. The CDR3 sequence: CASSIDRAETQYF. DNA for the CDR3: TGTGCCAGCAGTATCGACAGGGCGGAGACCCAGTACTTC. The complete variable domain, with remaining parts taken from reference TRBV5-4 and TRBJ2-5, reads ETGVTQSPTHLIKTRGQQVTLRCSSQSGHNTVSWYQQALGQGPQFIFQYYREEENGRGNFPPRFSGLQFPNYSSELNVNALELDDSALYLCASSIDRAETQYFGPGTRLLVL.

V gene TRBV9 combines with J gene TRBJ2-4; D is uncertain. The V gene lost 0 bases and the J gene lost 5 bases, with 18 bases spanning the gap. CDR1 is SGDLS, CDR2 YYNGEE, per germline. The CDR3 runs 17 residues. The CDR3 reads CASSVGVAEASQNIQYF. The CDR3 region has the DNA TGTGCCAGCAGCGTAGGGGTAGCCGAAGCCTCCCAAAACATTCAGTACTTC.

This rearrangement joins TRBV29-1 to TRBJ2-7; 9 positions match TRBD1. The CDR3 totals 13 residues. In germline, CDR1 is SQVTM, CDR2 ANQGSEA. The trim removed 6 bases at V and 1 base at J, leaving 4 bases unmatched. The CDR3 is CSVSGTGSYEQYF. The DNA for the CDR3 is TGCAGCGTCTCCGGGACAGGGTCCTACGAGCAGTACTTC.

J is TRBJ2-3 and V is TRBV29-1; TRBD1 matches at 7 bases. The CDR3 has 11 amino acids. Germline assignment: CDR1 SQVTM and CDR2 ANQGSEA. V lost 3 bases and J lost 13; bases outside the gene matches: 7. The CDR3 is CSVDLQGVKYF. CDR3 DNA sequence: TGCAGCGTTGATTTGCAGGGGGTAAAGTATTTT.

The rearrangement links TRBV7-2 to TRBJ1-2; 9 nucleotides agree with TRBD1. The CDR3 totals 16 residues. Germline V CDR1 and CDR2: SGHTA, FQGNSA. Trimming removed 7 bases from V and 4 bases from J; junction bases left unmatched: 13. In nucleotides, the CDR3 is TGTGCCAGCACCCTTCAGACAGGGGGGTCCCTCTATGGCTACACCTTC. The encoded protein is CASTLQTGGSLYGYTF.

The V gene is TRBV6-6, the J gene TRBJ2-2; D is ambiguous. The V gene's germline CDR1 is MNHNY and CDR2 SVGAGI (reference sequence). The V gene lost 2 bases and the J gene lost 6 bases, with 7 bases spanning the gap. The CDR3 length is 13 residues. This CDR3 reads CASSYVSAGELFF. The CDR3 nucleotides read TGTGCCAGCAGTTACGTCAGCGCCGGGGAGCTGTTTTTT.

The chain combines TRBV2 with TRBJ2-3, with 11 bases fitting TRBD2. Germline V gene data show CDR1 as SNHLY and CDR2 as FYNNEI. V gave up 4 bases and J gave up 6 bases; unmatched junction bases: 6. The CDR3 covers 15 residues. CDR3 protein: CASSGAASGGDTQYF. CDR3 nucleotides: TGTGCCAGCAGTGGCGCGGCTAGCGGGGGGGATACGCAGTATTTT.

J is TRBJ2-3 and V is TRBV4-3; 10 nucleotides line up with TRBD2. CDR3 length equals 17 residues. CDR1 LGHNA and CDR2 YSLEER come from the germline V gene. J gave up 2 bases and V 0 bases, and 5 bases lay outside the gene matches. CDR3 protein: CASSQDFTSGTTDTQYF. The CDR3 region has the DNA TGCGCCAGCAGCCAAGATTTCACTAGCGGGACCACAGATACGCAGTATTTT.

DNA for the CDR3: TGTGCCAGCAGTTACTCAGGAGCTAACTATGGCTACACCTTC. It encodes CASSYSGANYGYTF. The chain links TRBV6-6 to TRBJ1-2; D ambiguous. In germline, CDR1 is MNHNY, CDR2 SVGAGI (reference sequence). This CDR3 contains 14 residues. V lost 0 bases to trimming and J lost 0 bases, with 5 bases between them.

The chain has TRBV5-1 and TRBJ1-5, with D unclear. CDR1 and CDR2 from the germline V gene are SGHRS and YFSETQ. The CDR3 has 15 residues. V was clipped by 4 bases and J by 7 bases, with 18 bases between them. The CDR3 loop is CASSPGPAIRQPQHF. The DNA of the CDR3 is TGCGCCAGCAGCCCGGGCCCTGCGATTCGGCAGCCCCAGCATTTT.

The V and J genes are TRBV18 and TRBJ2-2, with TRBD2 identical over 8 bases. CDR1 is KGHSH, CDR2 LQKENI, per germline. The CDR3 contains 16 residues. Trimming took 3 bases from V and 1 from J; bases not matched to a gene: 4. CDR3 nucleotide sequence: TGTGCCAGCTCACCCCGGGGGGGCCAGAACACCGGGGAGCTGTTTTTT. As protein: CASSPRGGQNTGELFF.

The chain is built from TRBV7-9 and TRBJ1-1, with 7 bases fitting TRBD1. The germline V gene encodes CDR1 SEHNR and CDR2 FQNEAQ (reference sequence). V gave up 0 bases and J gave up 5 bases; unmatched junction bases: 3. The CDR3 extends over 14 amino acids. CDR3 loop: CASSLAGTATEAFF. CDR3 nucleotides: TGTGCCAGCAGCTTAGCGGGGACAGCGACTGAAGCTTTCTTT.

The genes are TRBV7-2 and TRBJ2-7; D perhaps matches TRBD1 (5 bases). V was shortened by 7 bases and J by 2 bases, with 12 bases between the two germline ends. Germline CDR1 reads SGHTA; CDR2 reads FQGNSA. CDR3 length: 13 residues. In nucleotides, the CDR3 is TGTGCCAGCACCCCAGGGCCCACCTACGAGCAGTACTTC. It is translated as CASTPGPTYEQYF.

The chain is built from TRBV5-5 and TRBJ1-5; the D gene is possibly TRBD1 (5 bases). CDR3 length equals 16 residues. The V end lost 0 bases, the J end lost 3 bases, and 13 bases lay between the germline ends. Germline values: CDR1 SGHKS, CDR2 YYEKEE (reference sequence). The CDR3 DNA reads as TGTGCCAGCAGCTTGGATCCAGGGACGGTCAATCAGCCCCAGCATTTT. Translation: CASSLDPGTVNQPQHF.

The chain carries TRBV6-5 and TRBJ1-2; D is undetermined. This CDR3 comprises 13 residues. Trimming stripped 6 bases from V and 2 bases from J, with 10 bases between. Germline-derived CDR1 and CDR2 are MNHEY and SVGAGI. The CDR3 region is CASRSPPNYGYTF. CDR3 sequence (DNA): TGTGCCAGCAGGTCACCACCGAACTATGGCTACACCTTC.

The chain recombines TRBV6-1 with TRBJ2-7; D is perhaps TRBD1 (5 bases). The germline V gene encodes CDR1 MNHNS and CDR2 SASEGT. Trimming stripped 4 bases from V and 4 bases from J, with 14 bases between. CDR3 length equals 14 residues. CDR3 DNA: TGTGCCAGCAGTGTCCGAGACAGCCGTTACGAGCAGTACTTC. It yields the protein CASSVRDSRYEQYF.

The count of this clone is one. The chain recombines TRBV7-6 with TRBJ2-7; D not resolved. Germline lookup yields CDR1 SGHVS and CDR2 FNYEAQ. Between the trimmed V and J ends, which lost 2 bases and 2 bases, there was a span of 10 bases. The CDR3 runs to 14 residues. CDR3 sequence: CASSLRPGAYEQYF. CDR3 nucleotides: TGTGCCAGCAGCTTAAGGCCGGGTGCCTACGAGCAGTACTTC. The complete variable domain, with remaining parts taken from reference TRBV7-6 and TRBJ2-7, reads GAGVSQSPRYKVTKRGQDVALRCDPISGHVSLYWYRQALGQGPEFLTYFNYEAQQDKSGLPNDRFSAERPEGSISTLTIQRTEQRDSAMYRCASSLRPGAYEQYFGPGTRLTVT.

This clone was found once. The genes are TRBV5-8 and TRBJ2-7; the D call may be TRBD1 or TRBD2 (6 bases each). There are 15 residues in the CDR3. Germline values: CDR1 SGHTS, CDR2 YDEGEE. The V end was cut by 4 bases, the J end by 10 bases, with 24 bases between. In DNA form, the CDR3 reads TGTGCCAGCAGCCCCCATCGGTCGGGGGCCACCAGACAGTACTTC. Residues: CASSPHRSGATRQYF.

The chain couples TRBV6-1 to TRBJ1-1, with D unresolved. Deletions cut 6 bases from V and 1 base from J, with 6 bases between. The CDR3 is 12 amino acids. CDR1 and CDR2 (germline): MNHNS, SASEGT. The CDR3 DNA reads TGTGCCAGCAGCCTCTGGAACACTGAAGCTTTCTTT. It yields the protein CASSLWNTEAFF.

A single count supports this clone. This rearrangement joins TRBV5-4 to TRBJ1-6; maybe TRBD1 (5 bases). Germline V gene data show CDR1 as SGHNT and CDR2 as YYREEE (reference sequence). Trimming cost V 0 bases and J 4 bases, with 14 bases left between them. This CDR3 spans 17 amino acids. CDR3 sequence reads: CASSLAGGRGYNSPLHF. In nucleotides, the CDR3 is TGTGCCAGCAGCTTGGCCGGGGGACGGGGGTATAATTCACCCCTCCACTTT.

The genes are TRBV2 and TRBJ2-3, with D perhaps TRBD1 (6 bases). The germline V gene has CDR1 SNHLY and CDR2 FYNNEI. Trimming took 6 bases from V and 4 from J, leaving 14 bases between them. CDR3 length equals 14 residues. CDR3 loop: CASRTGLTADTQYF. The CDR3 DNA reads TGTGCCAGCAGAACAGGGCTCACGGCAGATACGCAGTATTTT.

The rearrangement joins TRBV18 to TRBJ1-2, with a weak D call TRBD1 (5 bases). Germline V gives CDR1 KGHSH, CDR2 LQKENI. The CDR3 length is 14 residues. V lost 3 bases and J lost 7, with 15 bases in between. The CDR3 coding sequence is TGTGCCAGCTCACCTGTCGGGACGGACGCTGGCTACACCTTC. It translates to CASSPVGTDAGYTF.

This clone has just one count. V is TRBV5-8 and J is TRBJ2-5; 8 nucleotides align to TRBD1. V was pared by 3 bases and J by 1 base, with 2 bases of the junction left unmatched. The CDR3 is 14 amino acids. The germline gives CDR1 SGHTS, CDR2 YDEGEE. The DNA for the CDR3 is TGTGCCAGCAGCTACGGACAGGGCCAAGAGACCCAGTACTTC. Protein: CASSYGQGQETQYF.

The chain is built from TRBV18 and TRBJ2-7, with D maybe TRBD1 (5 bases). The germline V gene has CDR1 KGHSH and CDR2 LQKENI. Trimming pared 4 bases from V and 6 bases from J, leaving 16 bases between. This CDR3 spans 14 amino acids. CDR3 sequence: CASSLAGRGGEQYF. As DNA, the CDR3 is TGTGCCAGCTCACTCGCTGGTAGGGGCGGCGAGCAGTACTTC.

CDR3 coding DNA: TGTGCCTCCGGGGGGGGAGACACCGGGGAGCTGTTTTTT. Encoded protein: CASGGGDTGELFF. V gene TRBV10-3 combines with J gene TRBJ2-2; 8 bases agree with TRBD2. Germline CDR1 and CDR2: ENHRY and SYGVKD. The CDR3 sequence is 13 residues long. V gave up 11 bases and J gave up 3 bases; unmatched junction bases: 5.

This chain joins TRBV30 and TRBJ1-5, with D possibly TRBD1 on 5 matching bases. This CDR3 has 13 residues. The V end was cut by 5 bases, the J end by 4 bases, with 12 bases between. Looked up from germline, CDR1 is GTSNPN and CDR2 is SVGIG (reference sequence). CDR3 region: CAWSQGVNQPQHF. CDR3 DNA sequence: TGTGCCTGGTCTCAAGGGGTAAATCAGCCCCAGCATTTT.

The chain carries TRBV10-3 and TRBJ2-7; D is tentatively TRBD1 or TRBD2 (5 bases each). The germline gives CDR1 ENHRY, CDR2 SYGVKD. The CDR3 sequence is 14 residues long. V lost 7 bases, J lost 0 bases, and 13 bases lay in between. Written as DNA, the CDR3 is TGTGCCATCACCCCGGGACGGAACTCCTACGAGCAGTACTTC. Translating gives CAITPGRNSYEQYF.

J is TRBJ1-1 and V is TRBV18; a weak D match, TRBD1 (5 bases). The ends were cut back, 2 bases at V and 3 bases at J, with 10 bases in the middle. Germline V gene lookup returns CDR1 KGHSH and CDR2 LQKENI. The CDR3 totals 14 residues. In DNA, the CDR3 is TGTGCCAGCTCACCAGGGGCCGGTCACACTGAAGCTTTCTTT. Translation gives CASSPGAGHTEAFF.

The chain is built from TRBV30 and TRBJ1-5, with D unclear. Germline V gene lookup returns CDR1 GTSNPN and CDR2 SVGIG (reference sequence). The V end was cut by 1 base, the J end by 6 bases, with 13 bases between. This CDR3 region has 14 residues. The CDR3 loop reads CAWSGNILGQPQHF. The CDR3 DNA sequence: TGTGCCTGGAGTGGAAATATTCTTGGTCAGCCCCAGCATTTT.

The DNA of the CDR3 is TGTGCCAGCAGTTACTCTGGGCAGATGAACACTGAAGCTTTCTTT. This codes for CASSYSGQMNTEAFF. The chain employs TRBV6-5 and TRBJ1-1; D not certain. CDR1 and CDR2 from the germline V gene are MNHEY and SVGAGI. The ends were cut back, 0 bases at V and 0 bases at J, with 8 bases in the middle. This CDR3 spans 15 amino acids.

The chain is built from TRBV6-5 and TRBJ2-7; 15 bases agree with TRBD2. V was clipped by 6 bases and J by 5 bases; unmatched bases: 5. This CDR3 contains 15 residues. Per germline, CDR1 MNHEY and CDR2 SVGAGI. This chain's CDR3 is CASRGLAGGGDEQYF. The CDR3 coding sequence is TGTGCCAGCAGGGGACTAGCGGGGGGCGGCGACGAGCAGTACTTC.

This chain links TRBV19 with TRBJ1-1; D unclear. This CDR3 contains 16 residues. V was clipped by 5 bases and J by 2 bases, with 18 bases between them. Looked up from germline, CDR1 is LNHDA and CDR2 is SQIVND (reference sequence). Written as DNA, the CDR3 is TGTGCCAGTAGTTCCCTCTTTTCAGGAGAAAACACTGAAGCTTTCTTT. The encoded protein is CASSSLFSGENTEAFF.